The 10 T cell receptor beta chains in this list originate from one sample, sequenced in a study of blood T cells in healthy people across ages. Using a J-beta primer mix together with a sample-barcoded 5' primer, a second PCR was run for roughly 6 to 11 cycles. MiXCR, applied by TCRdb to the 5' RACE reads, yields one record per CDR3 protein. In the table there are around 820,000 distinct CDR3 sequences, just under 25% of which are singletons. This same sample was also part of a study on T cells of mothers and their children.

The specimen sequenced was blood. Receptors were obtained from a boy younger than 18 in good health.

V usage is TRBV20-1 and J usage is TRBJ2-3; a possible D gene is TRBD2 (6 bases). Trimming left V 6 bases short and J 2 bases short, with 18 bases between. The V gene's germline CDR1 is DFQATT and CDR2 SNEGSKA (reference sequence). This CDR3 has 15 amino acids. In nucleotides, the CDR3 is TGCAGTGCCAAACCGGACGGGAGATACACAGATACGCAGTATTTT. Protein sequence: CSAKPDGRYTDTQYF.

Only a few counts were recorded for this clonotype. The DNA of the CDR3 is TGTGCCAGCAGCCCTCACAGGGGCTGGCGCACTGAAGCTTTCTTT. This sequence encodes CASSPHRGWRTEAFF. The chain combines TRBV7-2 with TRBJ1-1, with 7 nucleotides matching TRBD1. The germline CDR1 and CDR2 sequences are SGHTA and FQGNSA. V was pared by 5 bases and J by 4 bases, with 10 bases of the junction left unmatched. This CDR3 has 15 residues.

The chain joins TRBV5-1 to TRBJ2-7; D is undetermined. Germline V gene sequence: CDR1 SGHRS, CDR2 YFSETQ. Trimming took 3 bases from V and 5 from J, leaving 12 bases between them. This CDR3 spans 13 amino acids. For the CDR3, the DNA is TGCGCCAGCAGCTCCTACAGCAATGACGAGCAGTACTTC. Its protein product is CASSSYSNDEQYF. Complete variable domain (other parts from reference TRBV5-1 and TRBJ2-7): KAGVTQTPRYLIKTRGQQVTLSCSPISGHRSVSWYQQTPGQGLQFLFEYFSETQRNKGNFPGRFSGRQFSNSRSEMNVSTLELGDSALYLCASSSYSNDEQYFGPGTRLTVT.

Remarks on this clonotype: One end of the junction does not line up with germline, which may come from a read error. The chain has TRBV5-6 and TRBJ2-5; TRBD1 or TRBD2 may be the D gene (6 bases each). The CDR3 is 16 amino acids. Germline loops: CDR1 SGHDT, CDR2 YYEEEE. The chain's CDR3 is CANSFLAGQIQETQYF. The CDR3 bases are TGTGCCAACAGCTTTCTTGCGGGACAAATACAAGAGACCCAGTACTTC.

The chain recombines TRBV12-3 or TRBV12-4 with TRBJ1-6, with D unclear. This CDR3 region has 17 residues. V lost 2 bases and J 5 bases, leaving 16 bases between the germline ends. The CDR3 DNA reads TGTGCCAGCAGTTTACGGCCTTGGGCATTCCATAATTCACCCCTCCACTTT. It specifies CASSLRPWAFHNSPLHF.

This clonotype was found a few times. V and J are TRBV12-3 or TRBV12-4 and TRBJ2-3; no definite D call. V dropped 1 base and J dropped 6 bases, with 14 bases sitting between them. The CDR3 consists of 15 residues. The CDR3 region is CASSLGGDPWDTQYF. The CDR3 DNA is TGTGCCAGCAGTTTAGGCGGAGACCCGTGGGATACGCAGTATTTT.

The chain uses TRBV29-1 and TRBJ2-3; D ambiguous. This CDR3 has 15 amino acids. Germline V CDR1 and CDR2: SQVTM, ANQGSEA. Trimming took 0 bases from V and 6 from J, leaving 16 bases between them. The chain's CDR3 is CSVEDTSDPVDTQYF. As DNA, the CDR3 is TGCAGCGTTGAAGATACGTCCGACCCGGTGGATACGCAGTATTTT.

V gene TRBV12-3 or TRBV12-4 combines with J gene TRBJ2-1; 10 nucleotides agree with TRBD1. V shed 6 bases, J shed 7 bases, and the junction held 6 bases outside the gene matches. This CDR3 spans 14 amino acids. This CDR3 reads CASSWTGGRNEQFF. CDR3 sequence (DNA): TGTGCCAGCAGCTGGACAGGGGGTAGAAATGAGCAGTTCTTC.

The chain's CDR3 is CASTLSGQTYEQYF. DNA for the CDR3: TGTGCCAGCACCTTATCCGGACAGACCTACGAGCAGTACTTC. The chain employs TRBV12-3 or TRBV12-4 and TRBJ2-7; a possible D gene is TRBD1 (6 bases). With 7 bases removed from V and 2 bases from J, the gap between germline ends came to 15 bases. The CDR3 is 14 residues long.

The chain has TRBV20-1 and TRBJ2-5, with TRBD2 matching over 8 bases. This CDR3 comprises 16 residues. From germline, CDR1 is DFQATT and CDR2 SNEGSKA (reference sequence). With V trimmed by 6 bases and J by 7 bases, 19 bases remained unmatched. Written as DNA, the CDR3 is TGCAGTGCGGATCCGACTAGCGCGAGCGGGACGTGGACCCAGTACTTC. It codes for CSADPTSASGTWTQYF.